The rows below give T cell receptor beta chains drawn from one sample of a study of blood T cells in healthy people across ages. TCRdb recomputed calls from the 5' RACE reads with MiXCR, one row per CDR3 protein. Of some 780,000 distinct CDR3 sequences in the sample, more than 55% were seen once. Input material: blood. The receptors originated from a man between 40 and 49 years old in good health. Each CDR3 is given with its conserved first and last residue. The D gene is left open where the match is weak. Expanded clones get a size class; other rows say once, few or many, or leave the size out.

V	J	D	size	DNA	CDR3
TRBV28	TRBJ2-7	TRBD1	.	TGTGCCAGCACGGAGATCGGGACAGGGGGTTACGAGCAGTACTTC	CASTEIGTGGYEQYF
TRBV20-1	TRBJ1-2	TRBD1	.	TGCGGTGCTAACCTCGGGACAGGGGGCTTTTATGGCTACACCTTC	CGANLGTGGFYGYTF
TRBV24-1	TRBJ1-2	.	many	TGTGCCACCAGTGAAAGGCGATCACCGTATGGCTACACCTTC	CATSERRSPYGYTF
TRBV5-1	TRBJ2-5	.	few	TGCGCCAGCAGCCTGGATCAGGGCAATGAGCAGTACTTC	CASSLDQGNEQYF
TRBV2	TRBJ2-1	TRBD2	.	TGTGCCAGCAGTGGGGCGGGACTAGCGCGTGAGGGTGAGCAGTTCTTC	CASSGAGLAREGEQFF
TRBV7-2	TRBJ2-7	.	few	TGTGCCAGCAGCCCTCAAGGCCAGAACAACTACGAGCAGTACTTC	CASSPQGQNNYEQYF
TRBV20-1	TRBJ1-5	TRBD1	few	TGCAGTGCTACGCGGACAGGGGATGGCAATCAGCCCCAGCATTTT	CSATRTGDGNQPQHF
TRBV28	TRBJ2-4	TRBD1	few	TGTGCCAGCAATCAGGGGGTAAACATTCAGTACTTC	CASNQGVNIQYF
TRBV20-1	TRBJ2-4	TRBD2	.	TGCAGTGCTTCTACTAGCGGGGGGGCAGGCATTCAGTACTTC	CSASTSGGAGIQYF
TRBV9	TRBJ2-7	TRBD2	once	TGTGCCAGCAGCGGAACCGGGACTAGCGTCCACGGGCAGTACTTC	CASSGTGTSVHGQYF
TRBV20-1	TRBJ2-6	.	.	TGCAGTGCCCTGGATCAGGGAGGTTCTGGGGCCAACGTCCTGACTTTC	CSALDQGGSGANVLTF
TRBV3-1	TRBJ2-7	TRBD2	.	TGTGCCAGCAGCCGAGGGACTAGCGGACGCTACGAGCAGTACTTC	CASSRGTSGRYEQYF
TRBV29-1	TRBJ1-1	.	few	TGCAGCGTTGACAGGCGGAACACTGAAGCTTTCTTT	CSVDRRNTEAFF
TRBV27	TRBJ2-5	.	few	TGTGCCAGCAGTTACGGGACTCAGGGAGCCCAGTACTTC	CASSYGTQGAQYF
TRBV7-9	TRBJ2-1	.	.	TGTGCCAGCAGCTTAGGCGGGATGGTAGACAATGAGCAGTTCTTC	CASSLGGMVDNEQFF
TRBV27	TRBJ1-6	TRBD1	.	TGTGCCAGCAGTTTACGGGGACAGAACTCACCCCTCCACTTT	CASSLRGQNSPLHF
TRBV6-5	TRBJ1-2	.	.	TGTGCCAGCAGTGGGAAGGACTATGGCTACACCTTC	CASSGKDYGYTF
TRBV4-1	TRBJ2-3	TRBD2	few	TGCGCCAGCAGCCAACCGACTAGCGGGGACACAGATACGCAGTATTTT	CASSQPTSGDTDTQYF
TRBV2	TRBJ2-3	TRBD1	few	TGTGCCAGCCGGTCGGGGACAGCGCCGGTCGGCACAGATACGCAGTATTTT	CASRSGTAPVGTDTQYF
TRBV7-8	TRBJ2-7	.	.	TGTGCCAGCATAAAGGGACTCGAAGGAAACTACGAGCAGTACTTC	CASIKGLEGNYEQYF
TRBV7-6	TRBJ1-2	.	.	TGTGCCAGCAGCTTAGGGGATGTGGGGAACTATGGCTACACCTTC	CASSLGDVGNYGYTF
TRBV20-1	TRBJ2-7	.	few	TGCAGTGTACGGGGGCGGGTACCCTACGAGCAGTACTTC	CSVRGRVPYEQYF
TRBV12-3/TRBV12-4	TRBJ1-2	TRBD1	.	TGTGCCAGCAGACCCTGGCCCCCGGGACAGGGTCTACGGTATGGCTACACCTTC	CASRPWPPGQGLRYGYTF
TRBV12-3/TRBV12-4	TRBJ1-1	.	once	TGTGCCAGCAGTGCGACCAGGGAATCTGAAGCTTTCTTT	CASSATRESEAFF
TRBV27	TRBJ1-2	TRBD1	.	TGTGCCAGCAGTAGGCAAACAGGGGGTGGCTACACCTTC	CASSRQTGGGYTF
TRBV6-4	TRBJ2-7	TRBD1	.	TGTGCCAGCAGTAAGGGTACAGGGGGCGCCGAGCAGTACTTC	CASSKGTGGAEQYF
TRBV20-1	TRBJ2-7	TRBD1	.	TGCAGTGCGGTTAAGACAGGGTCGGTGGCCTACGAGCAGTACTTC	CSAVKTGSVAYEQYF
TRBV20-1	TRBJ1-2	.	.	TGCAGTGCTAGAGATTCTTACAGTAACTATGGCTACACCTTC	CSARDSYSNYGYTF
TRBV24-1	TRBJ1-2	.	.	TGTGCCACCAGTGATTTCACAGGGTATGGCTACACCTTC	CATSDFTGYGYTF
TRBV7-2	TRBJ1-6	.	few	TGTGCCAGCAGCTTAGGTTCCTATAAGTCACCCCTCCACTTT	CASSLGSYKSPLHF
TRBV27	TRBJ1-5	.	.	TGTGCCAGCAGTCCCTTTTTAGGGAACCGATATAGCAATCAGCCCCAGCATTTT	CASSPFLGNRYSNQPQHF
TRBV20-1	TRBJ2-7	.	.	TGCAGTGCTAGAGATGTATTCTACTACGAGCAGTACTTC	CSARDVFYYEQYF
TRBV5-1	TRBJ2-4	.	.	TGCGCCAGCAGCTGGGAGATCAAAAACATTCAGTACTTC	CASSWEIKNIQYF
TRBV28	TRBJ2-5	.	few	TGTGCCAGCAGTTTCTCTAAGACTCAAGAGACCCAGTACTTC	CASSFSKTQETQYF
TRBV20-1	TRBJ1-1	TRBD1	.	TGCAGCAGCCGGGACAGAGTAAACACTGAAGCTTTCTTT	CSSRDRVNTEAFF
TRBV6-6	TRBJ1-2	TRBD1	.	TGTGCCAGCATCCCTCCGGGACAGCACTATGGCTACACCTTC	CASIPPGQHYGYTF
TRBV13	TRBJ2-4	.	.	TGTGCCAGCAGCTCCTCAGGGGTCTTGAACATTCAGTACTTC	CASSSSGVLNIQYF
TRBV6-1	TRBJ1-2	.	few	TGTGCCAGCAGTGCCTCAGGTTATGGCTACACCTTC	CASSASGYGYTF
TRBV3-1	TRBJ1-1	.	once	TGTGCCAGCAGCCCTCAGACCAATTCGGACGCTTTCTTT	CASSPQTNSDAFF
TRBV5-1	TRBJ2-5	TRBD2	few	TGCGCCAGCAGCGAAACGGGACTAGCGGCCCAAGAGACCCAGTACTTC	CASSETGLAAQETQYF
TRBV5-1	TRBJ1-4	.	.	TGCGCCAGCAGCCCAGATGGGGCAGCGGTTTTCGAAAAACTGTTTTTT	CASSPDGAAVFEKLFF
TRBV7-3	TRBJ1-1	.	.	TGTGCCAGCAGCTTAACGTTCGGGAACACTGAAGCTTTCTTT	CASSLTFGNTEAFF
TRBV2	TRBJ2-4	TRBD1	once	TGTGCCAGCAGTGAGGGAAGGACAGGGGGCTTCAATGAGCAGTACTTC	CASSEGRTGGFNEQYF
TRBV6-2/TRBV6-3	TRBJ2-3	.	.	TGCTCCGCGGGTAGTGCAGATACGCAGTATTTT	CSAGSADTQYF
TRBV3-1	TRBJ1-1	.	once	TGTGCCAGCAGCCACGGGTGGAACACTGAAGCTTTCTTT	CASSHGWNTEAFF
TRBV20-1	TRBJ2-5	.	.	TGCAGTGCTAGTTTACGACAAGGGCGGGAGACCCAGTACTTC	CSASLRQGRETQYF
TRBV20-1	TRBJ2-7	TRBD2	few	TGCAGTGCTAGAGCGGGGACTAGTACCTACGAGCAGTACTTC	CSARAGTSTYEQYF
TRBV2	TRBJ2-7	TRBD2	.	TGTGCCACAGGACTAGCGGGAAGGAACGAGCAGTACTTC	CATGLAGRNEQYF
TRBV7-9	TRBJ2-5	TRBD2	.	TGTGCCAGCAGCCACGGACTAGCGGGAGTGTTCCAAGAGACCCAGTACTTC	CASSHGLAGVFQETQYF
TRBV7-8	TRBJ1-6	.	.	TGTGCCAGCAGCCCCTCTATGGATTCACCCCTCCACTTT	CASSPSMDSPLHF
TRBV20-1	TRBJ2-6	.	.	TGCAGTGCGCGCAAAATCTCTGGAGCCAACGTCCTGACTTTC	CSARKISGANVLTF
TRBV4-3	TRBJ2-3	TRBD2	few	TGCGCCAGCAGCCATGGATCTAGCGGGAGTACCACAGATACGCAGTATTTT	CASSHGSSGSTTDTQYF
TRBV25-1	TRBJ1-2	.	.	TGTGCCAGCAGTGAATATGGCGGAGGGCCAGCCTCCTACACCTTC	CASSEYGGGPASYTF
TRBV6-2/TRBV6-3	TRBJ1-1	.	.	TGTGCCAGCAGCCACGTAGCTTTTGTAGCTTTCTTT	CASSHVAFVAFF
TRBV15	TRBJ1-6	.	.	TGTGCCACCAGCAGAGATACGACAGCCGATTCACCCCTCCACTTT	CATSRDTTADSPLHF